These T cell receptor beta chains were read from a single sample in a study of neurological immune-mediated disorders. MiXCR, run by TCRdb on the 5' RACE reads, gives a single entry per CDR3 protein. This table holds more than 45,000 distinct CDR3 sequences, roughly an eighth found once. Source material: PBMCs. All receptors derive from a man between 60 and 70 years old in good health. CDR3s include the opening cysteine and the closing phenylalanine or tryptophan. Fields, in order: J gene, clone size, V gene, D gene, CDR3 protein, CDR3 DNA. D genes are given only for firm matches. Only some rows state a clone size, as once, few, many or a class for expanded clones.

>TRBJ2-3|many|TRBV11-2|.
CASSFALRSTDTQYF
TGTGCCAGCAGCTTTGCGCTCAGGAGCACAGATACGCAGTATTTT
>TRBJ1-2|many|TRBV7-6|.
CASSLSMGYGYTF
TGTGCCAGCAGCTTATCGATGGGCTATGGCTACACCTTC
>TRBJ1-1|many|TRBV5-1|.
CASGPGQSSEAFF
TGCGCCAGCGGCCCGGGGCAGTCCTCTGAAGCTTTCTTT
>TRBJ1-6|many|TRBV21-1|.
CASSIGGLSSPLHF
TGTGCCAGCAGCATAGGGGGGCTGAGTTCACCCCTCCACTTT
>TRBJ1-2|many|TRBV29-1|.
CSVEERQGGGYTF
TGCAGCGTTGAAGAACGGCAGGGCGGTGGCTACACCTTC
>TRBJ1-1|many|TRBV25-1|.
CASSESRGSTEAFF
TGTGCCAGCAGTGAATCTCGGGGATCCACTGAAGCTTTCTTT
>TRBJ2-7|many|TRBV7-9|.
CASSLAEEWGYEQYF
TGTGCCAGCAGCCTTGCGGAGGAATGGGGATACGAGCAGTACTTC
>TRBJ2-3|many|TRBV27|.
CASSKVGTDTQYF
TGTGCCAGCAGTAAGGTGGGCACAGATACGCAGTATTTT
>TRBJ1-5|.|TRBV15|.
CATSRAVDQPQHF
TGTGCCACCAGCAGAGCGGTGGATCAGCCCCAGCATTTT
>TRBJ2-6|many|TRBV6-5|TRBD2
CASGSGGAYSGANVLTF
TGTGCCAGCGGAAGCGGGGGGGCCTATTCTGGGGCCAACGTCCTGACTTTC
>TRBJ2-7|few|TRBV27|TRBD1
CASSLQGANYEQYF
TGTGCCAGCAGTTTACAGGGGGCGAATTACGAGCAGTACTTC
>TRBJ2-1|many|TRBV24-1|TRBD2
CATSDPGLAGGLTYNEQFF
TGTGCCACCAGTGACCCGGGACTAGCGGGGGGCCTCACCTACAATGAGCAGTTCTTC
>TRBJ1-5|many|TRBV7-2|.
CASSPDKQAPRNQPQHF
TGTGCCAGCAGTCCCGACAAACAGGCCCCTCGCAATCAGCCCCAGCATTTT
>TRBJ1-5|.|TRBV7-6|TRBD1
CASSTGGGQPQHF
TGTGCCAGCAGCACAGGGGGTGGTCAGCCCCAGCATTTT
>TRBJ2-2|.|TRBV10-2|.
CASSGLTGKTCELFF
TGCGCCAGCAGTGGTCTGACAGGAAAAACCTGTGAGCTGTTTTTT